This T cell receptor beta chain was sequenced in a study of a mutant IDH1 vaccine in newly diagnosed glioma. Germline assignment: CDR1 SGHTA and CDR2 FQGNSA. This CDR3 region has 16 residues. J lost 1 base, V lost 4 bases, and 8 bases had no gene match. Clones were sequenced by immunoSEQ multiplex PCR, and TCRdb holds only the in-frame ones, with some missing. The data hold 40,000 to 60,000 clones, with around 78% observed a single time. About this clone itself: Its antigen is not identified.

Regarding time point: week 5, during vaccination. Doses of 300 ug of mutant IDH1 20-mer peptide were given with topical imiquimod. Study-wide results and caveats: Pseudoprogression appears to have had no connection to changes in top peripheral T cell clonotypes.

The material was PBMCs, obtained from a glioma patient whose treatment included an IDH1 peptide vaccine. The chain recombines TRBV7-2 with TRBJ2-5; 8 bases align to TRBD2. The receptor's source is a middle-aged woman with glioma. Written as DNA, the CDR3 is TGTGCCAGCAGCTACAATAGCGGGGTTACCCAAGAGACCCAGTACTTC. Translated, it gives CASSYNSGVTQETQYF.